This T cell receptor (beta chain) is from a study of T cell changes during pregnancy in multiple sclerosis. Libraries were prepared by immunoSEQ multiplex PCR; TCRdb keeps only in-frame clonotypes and omits some of them. The sample gives tens of thousands of clones, nearly 90% of which show up once; roughly a tenth is in the top ten. The germline V gene has CDR1 LNHDA and CDR2 SQIVND (reference sequence). Trimming took off 4 bases at V and 1 base at J, with 7 bases between the two ends. The CDR3 contains 13 residues. The clonotype comes from a female donor with multiple sclerosis, enrolled in a pregnancy study. V is TRBV19 and J is TRBJ1-1, with D hard to call. Material: CD8+ T cells from peripheral blood mononuclear cells, obtained in the second trimester of pregnancy. In DNA, the CDR3 is TGTGCCAGTAGTAGGGCTGCGAACACTGAAGCTTTCTTT. Translating gives CASSRAANTEAFF.